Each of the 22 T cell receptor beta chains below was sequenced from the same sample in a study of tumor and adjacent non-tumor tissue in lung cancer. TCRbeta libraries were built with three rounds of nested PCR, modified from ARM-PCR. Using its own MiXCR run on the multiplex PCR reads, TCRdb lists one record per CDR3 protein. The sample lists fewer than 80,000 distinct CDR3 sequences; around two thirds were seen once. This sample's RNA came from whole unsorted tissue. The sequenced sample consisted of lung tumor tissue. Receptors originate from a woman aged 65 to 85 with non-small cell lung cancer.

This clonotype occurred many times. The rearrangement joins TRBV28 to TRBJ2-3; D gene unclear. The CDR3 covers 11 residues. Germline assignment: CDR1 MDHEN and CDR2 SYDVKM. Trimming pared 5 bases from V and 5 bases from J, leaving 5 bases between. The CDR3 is CASSRRDTQYF. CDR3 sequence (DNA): TGTGCCAGCAGTCGCCGAGATACGCAGTATTTT. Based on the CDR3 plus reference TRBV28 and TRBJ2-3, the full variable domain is DVKVTQSSRYLVKRTGEKVFLECVQDMDHENMFWYRQDPGLGLRLIYFSYDVKMKEKGDIPEGYSVSREKKERFSLILESASTNQTSMYLCASSRRDTQYFGPGTRLTVL.

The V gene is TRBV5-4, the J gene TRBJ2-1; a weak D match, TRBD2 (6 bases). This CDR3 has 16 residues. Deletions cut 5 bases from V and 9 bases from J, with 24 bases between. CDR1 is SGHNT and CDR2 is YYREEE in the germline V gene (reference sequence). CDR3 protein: CASSLKGRTHGAEQFF. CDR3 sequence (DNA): TGTGCCAGCAGTCTAAAGGGGAGGACTCACGGTGCTGAGCAGTTCTTC.

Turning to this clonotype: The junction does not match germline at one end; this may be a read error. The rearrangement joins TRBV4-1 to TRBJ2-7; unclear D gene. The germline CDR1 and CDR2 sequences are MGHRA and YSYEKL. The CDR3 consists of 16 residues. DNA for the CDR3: TGCGACAGCTGCCAAGATGCTTTCAACCCAGTCTACGAGCAGTACTTC. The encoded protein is CDSCQDAFNPVYEQYF.

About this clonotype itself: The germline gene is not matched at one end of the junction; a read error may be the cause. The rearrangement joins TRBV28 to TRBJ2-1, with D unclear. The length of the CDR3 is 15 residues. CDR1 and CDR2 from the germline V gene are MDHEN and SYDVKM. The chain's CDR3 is CDSSPTSYGNNEQFF. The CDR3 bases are TGTGACAGCAGTCCCACATCTTATGGCAACAATGAACAGTTCTTC.

The CDR3 spells CASSFGGTNTAAFF. CDR3 DNA: TGTGCCAGCAGCTTCGGAGGAACAAACACTGCAGCATTCTTT. The chain has TRBV11-3 and TRBJ1-1; no firm D call. Looked up from germline, CDR1 is SGHNT and CDR2 is YENEEA. Trimming pared 3 bases from V and 14 bases from J, leaving 22 bases between. This CDR3 comprises 14 residues.

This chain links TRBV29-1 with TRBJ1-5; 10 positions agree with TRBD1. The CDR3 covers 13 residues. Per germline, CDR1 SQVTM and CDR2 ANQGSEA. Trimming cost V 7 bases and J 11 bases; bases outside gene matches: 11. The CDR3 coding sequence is TGCAGCGGAGGACAGGGGGTGAACCAGTCCCAGCATTTT. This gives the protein CSGGQGVNQSQHF.

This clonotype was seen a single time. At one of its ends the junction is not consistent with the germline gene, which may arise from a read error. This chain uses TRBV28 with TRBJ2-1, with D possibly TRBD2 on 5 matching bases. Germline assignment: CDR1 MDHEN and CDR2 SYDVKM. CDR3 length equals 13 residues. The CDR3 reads CPSSRPRAGEQFF. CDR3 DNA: TGTCCCAGCAGCAGGCCGAGGGCCGGTGAGCAGTTCTTC.

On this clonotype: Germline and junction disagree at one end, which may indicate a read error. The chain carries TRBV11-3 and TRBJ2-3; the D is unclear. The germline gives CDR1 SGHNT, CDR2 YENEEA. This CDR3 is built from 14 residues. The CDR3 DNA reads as TGTGCCGGCAGCCTTGACACTAGCACAGATACGCAGTATTTT. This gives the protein CAGSLDTSTDTQYF.

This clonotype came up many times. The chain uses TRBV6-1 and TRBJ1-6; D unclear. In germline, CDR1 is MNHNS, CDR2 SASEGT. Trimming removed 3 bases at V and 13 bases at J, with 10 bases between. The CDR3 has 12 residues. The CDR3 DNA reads TGTGCCAGCAGTGACGGTAGTTCCCCCCTCCACTTT. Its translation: CASSDGSSPLHF.

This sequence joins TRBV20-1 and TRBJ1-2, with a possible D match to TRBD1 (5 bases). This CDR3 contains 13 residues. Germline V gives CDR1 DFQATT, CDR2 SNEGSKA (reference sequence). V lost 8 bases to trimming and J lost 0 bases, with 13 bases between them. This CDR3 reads CSTIGEANYGYTF. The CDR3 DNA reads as TGCAGTACTATAGGGGAAGCTAACTATGGCTACACCTTC.

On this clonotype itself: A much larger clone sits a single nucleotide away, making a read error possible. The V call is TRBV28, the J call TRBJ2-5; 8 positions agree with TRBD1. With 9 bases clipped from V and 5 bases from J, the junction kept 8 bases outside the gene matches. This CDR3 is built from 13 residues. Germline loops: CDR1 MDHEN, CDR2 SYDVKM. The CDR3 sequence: CASSRDRWETQYF. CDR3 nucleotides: TGTGCCAGTTCCCGGGACAGGTGGGAGACCCAGTACTTC. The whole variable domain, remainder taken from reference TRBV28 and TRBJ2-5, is DVKVTQSSRYLVKRTGEKVFLECVQDMDHENMFWYRQDPGLGLRLIYFSYDVKMKEKGDIPEGYSVSREKKERFSLILESASTNQTSMYLCASSRDRWETQYFGPGTRLLVL.

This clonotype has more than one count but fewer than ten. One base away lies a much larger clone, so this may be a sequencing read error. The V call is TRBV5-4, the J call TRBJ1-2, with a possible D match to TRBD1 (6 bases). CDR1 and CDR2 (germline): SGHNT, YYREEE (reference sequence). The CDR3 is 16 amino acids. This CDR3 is CANSLDVQGLLYGYTF. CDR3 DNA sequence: TGTGCCAACAGCTTGGACGTACAGGGCCTCCTCTATGGCTACACCTTC.

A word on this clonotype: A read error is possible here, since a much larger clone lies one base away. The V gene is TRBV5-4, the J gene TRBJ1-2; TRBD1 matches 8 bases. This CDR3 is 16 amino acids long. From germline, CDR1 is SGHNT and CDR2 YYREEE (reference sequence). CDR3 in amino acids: CAGSSQTGVRSYGYTF. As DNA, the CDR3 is TGTGCCGGCAGCTCCCAGACAGGGGTGCGGAGTTATGGCTACACCTTC.

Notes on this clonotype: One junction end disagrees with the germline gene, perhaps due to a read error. The CDR3 spells CASCAPSLNTEAFF. DNA for the CDR3: TGTGCCAGCTGTGCCCCATCATTGAACACCGAAGCTTTCTTT. The V and J genes are TRBV28 and TRBJ1-1, with no clear D. This CDR3 spans 14 amino acids. Germline V lookup: CDR1 MDHEN, CDR2 SYDVKM.

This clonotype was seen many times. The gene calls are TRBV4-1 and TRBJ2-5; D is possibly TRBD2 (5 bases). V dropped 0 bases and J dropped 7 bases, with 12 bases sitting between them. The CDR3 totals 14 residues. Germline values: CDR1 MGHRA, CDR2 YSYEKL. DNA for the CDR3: TGCGCCAGCAGCCAAGAGGATAGCGTCGGGACCCAGTACTTC. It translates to CASSQEDSVGTQYF.

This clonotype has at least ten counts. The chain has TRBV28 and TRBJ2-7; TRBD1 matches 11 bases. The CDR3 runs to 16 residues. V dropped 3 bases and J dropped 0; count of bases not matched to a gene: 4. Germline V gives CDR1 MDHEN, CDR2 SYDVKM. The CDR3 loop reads CASSFPDRGLSYEQYF. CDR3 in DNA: TGTGCCAGCAGTTTTCCGGACAGGGGGCTCTCCTACGAGCAGTACTTC.

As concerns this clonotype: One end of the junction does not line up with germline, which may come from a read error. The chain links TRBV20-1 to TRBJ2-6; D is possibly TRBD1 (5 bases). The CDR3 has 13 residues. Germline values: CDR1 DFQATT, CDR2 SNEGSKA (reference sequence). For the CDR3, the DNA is TGCTGCTCACAAGTTTCTGGGGCCAACGTCCTGACATTC. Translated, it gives CCSQVSGANVLTF.

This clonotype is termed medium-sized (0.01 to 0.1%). CDR3 region: CASSSGLAGDRDTQYF. CDR3 in DNA: TGTGCCAGCAGTTCGGGACTAGCGGGAGACCGCGATACGCAGTATTTT. The chain recombines TRBV6-2 or TRBV6-3 with TRBJ2-3, with 14 bases matching TRBD2. CDR1 and CDR2 from the germline V gene are MNHEY and SVGEGT. V was clipped by 4 bases and J by 6 bases; unmatched bases: 6. This CDR3 has 16 amino acids.

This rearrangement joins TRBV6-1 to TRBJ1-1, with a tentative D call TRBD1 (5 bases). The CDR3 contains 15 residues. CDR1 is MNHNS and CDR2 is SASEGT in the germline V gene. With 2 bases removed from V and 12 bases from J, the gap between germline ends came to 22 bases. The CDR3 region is CASSEQIRGLGGTFF. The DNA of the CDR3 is TGTGCCAGCAGTGAACAAATTCGGGGCTTGGGTGGAACTTTCTTT.

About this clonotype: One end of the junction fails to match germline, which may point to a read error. CDR3 sequence reads: CASSLGFQGNEQYF. The CDR3, as DNA: TGTGCTAGCAGCTTAGGCTTCCAGGGGAACGAGCAGTACTTC. The chain couples TRBV7-9 to TRBJ2-7; a weak D match, TRBD1 (6 bases). This CDR3 has 14 amino acids. Germline V CDR1 and CDR2: SEHNR, FQNEAQ (reference sequence).

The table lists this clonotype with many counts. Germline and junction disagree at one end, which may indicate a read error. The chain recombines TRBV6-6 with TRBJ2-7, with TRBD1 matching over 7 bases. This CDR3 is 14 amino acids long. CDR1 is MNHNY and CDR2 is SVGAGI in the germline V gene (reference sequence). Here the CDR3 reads CASSPQGDGYEQCF. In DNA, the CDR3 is TGTGCCAGCAGCCCCCAGGGGGACGGCTACGAGCAGTGCTTC.

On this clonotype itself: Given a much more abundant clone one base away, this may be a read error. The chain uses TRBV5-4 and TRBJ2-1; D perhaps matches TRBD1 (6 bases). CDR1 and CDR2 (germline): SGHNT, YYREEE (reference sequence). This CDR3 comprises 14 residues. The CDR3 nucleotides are TGTGTCAGCAGTTTGGGCCGGGACACAACATTCGAGTTCTTC. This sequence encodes CVSSLGRDTTFEFF.